Listed below are T cell receptor beta chains from one sample, sequenced in a study of OX40 agonist ivuxolimab in advanced cancers. Using immunoSEQ multiplex PCR, the repertoire was profiled, and TCRdb retains in-frame clones only, with some absent. The sample holds around 80,000 clones; about 92% are singletons and the top ten take about 8.6%. The sample in question was CD4+ or CD8+ T cells sorted from blood, obtained in a trial of the OX40 agonist ivuxolimab. The receptor source for this set is an adult with an advanced solid tumor such as melanoma, head and neck, liver or kidney cancer. Both conserved end residues are part of each CDR3. The D gene is left open where the match is weak. Clone size, where shown, is once, few, many, or a class for clones that have expanded.

>TRBJ2-7|-|TRBD1|TRBV12-5
TGTGCTAGTGGTCAGGGGGCGCTTGAGCAGTACTTC
CASGQGALEQYF
>TRBJ2-1|-|-|TRBV7-8
TGTGCCAGCAGCTCAACAGATTTCTCCTACAATGAGCAGTTCTTC
CASSSTDFSYNEQFF
>TRBJ2-3|-|-|TRBV11-2
TGTGCCAGCAGCTCTTATACGCAGTATTTT
CASSSYTQYF
>TRBJ1-1|-|-|TRBV27
TGTGCCAGCAGTTTAGGACCGGTGAACACTGAAGCTTTCTTT
CASSLGPVNTEAFF
>TRBJ1-1|-|-|TRBV4-2
TGTGCCAGCAGTGATCGGAACACTGAAGCTTTCTTT
CASSDRNTEAFF
>TRBJ2-2|-|TRBD1|TRBV5-1
TGCGCCAGCAGCCCAGAGGGACAGGTCACCGGGGAGCTGTTTTTT
CASSPEGQVTGELFF
>TRBJ1-4|-|-|TRBV5-6
TGTGCCAGCAGCTTTTCTGGCGGTTATAATGAAAAACTGTTTTTT
CASSFSGGYNEKLFF
>TRBJ2-2|-|TRBD2|TRBV9
TGTGCCAGCAGCGTAGAGGGACTAGCCCCGGGGGAGCTGTTTTTT
CASSVEGLAPGELFF
>TRBJ2-3|-|-|TRBV7-3
TGTGCCAGCAGCCCGCAGGGTACAGATACGCAGTATTTT
CASSPQGTDTQYF
>TRBJ2-1|-|-|TRBV5-1
TGCGCCAGCAGCTCCCGGGCGAGCTCCTACAATGAGCAGTTCTTC
CASSSRASSYNEQFF
>TRBJ2-3|-|-|TRBV15
TGTGCCACCAGCAGCACCCCGGATTACACAGATACGCAGTATTTT
CATSSTPDYTDTQYF
>TRBJ1-2|-|TRBD1|TRBV11-2
TGTGCCAGCAGCGCATACAGGGGCTCCAACTATGGCTACACCTTC
CASSAYRGSNYGYTF
>TRBJ2-7|-|TRBD1|TRBV27
TGTGCCAGCAGTTTATCATGGCCTCTCGGACAGGGGGCGTCTATGTACGAGCAGTACTTC
CASSLSWPLGQGASMYEQYF
>TRBJ2-3|once|TRBD2|TRBV6-4
TGTGCCAGCAGTGAAGTAACTAGCGGGGGTTCAGATACGCAGTATTTT
CASSEVTSGGSDTQYF
>TRBJ2-7|-|TRBD2|TRBV5-4
TGTGCCAGCAGCTTGTTGGGGGAGCGGGGGTACGAGCAGTACTTC
CASSLLGERGYEQYF
>TRBJ1-2|-|TRBD1|TRBV6-1
TGTGCCAGCAGTGAAGGGGACAGGGGCAACTATGGCTACACCTTC
CASSEGDRGNYGYTF
>TRBJ2-3|-|TRBD2|TRBV7-9
TGTGCCAGCAGCATCTTGAGAGCGGGAGGCACAGATACGCAGTATTTT
CASSILRAGGTDTQYF
>TRBJ2-4|-|TRBD1|TRBV7-9
TGTGCCAGCAGCTTAGTCCCCGGACAGGGCAACATTCAGTACTTC
CASSLVPGQGNIQYF
>TRBJ1-5|-|-|TRBV27
TGTGCCAGCAGTTTCTTGGGCAGGGTCGATCAGCCCCAGCATTTT
CASSFLGRVDQPQHF
>TRBJ2-5|-|-|TRBV11-3
TGTGCCAGCAGCCCCGGACTAGGGGGCCTTGGGGCCCAGTACTTC
CASSPGLGGLGAQYF
>TRBJ2-3|-|TRBD2|TRBV9
TGTGCCAGCAGCGGGCAAGCAACTAGCGCCCCTAGCACAGATACGCAGTATTTT
CASSGQATSAPSTDTQYF
>TRBJ2-3|-|-|TRBV19
TGTGCCAGTAGCACCCTCACAGATACGCAGTATTTT
CASSTLTDTQYF
>TRBJ2-7|-|-|TRBV11-2
TGTGCCAGCAGCTTAGCACAGGGTTACGAGCAGTACTTC
CASSLAQGYEQYF
>TRBJ1-2|-|TRBD1|TRBV7-6
TGTGCCAGCAGCTTAGTACCCCGAGGGGGACAGAGGAGCTATGGCTACACCTTC
CASSLVPRGGQRSYGYTF
>TRBJ2-7|-|TRBD1|TRBV5-1
TGCGCCAGCAGCTTGGAACAGGGGGTCTACGAGCAGTACTTC
CASSLEQGVYEQYF
>TRBJ2-2|-|TRBD2|TRBV14
TGTGCCAGCAGCCATTTAATAGCGGGGGTCCTTAACACCGGGGAGCTGTTTTTT
CASSHLIAGVLNTGELFF
>TRBJ2-3|-|-|TRBV7-9
TGTGCCAGCAGCTTATTTGTCGCTACAGGAGATACGCAGTATTTT
CASSLFVATGDTQYF
>TRBJ2-1|-|TRBD2|TRBV2
TGTGCCAGCAGCCTGAGGACTAGCGGGGTCGTGGGCAATGAGCAGTTCTTC
CASSLRTSGVVGNEQFF
>TRBJ1-2|-|-|TRBV4-1
TGCGCCAGCAGCCAAGATGCGGGCGGATATGGCTACACCTTC
CASSQDAGGYGYTF
>TRBJ2-7|-|-|TRBV7-6
TGTGCCAGCAGCATCCTCGCTGGGGGCCGGAGCTCCTACGAGCAGTACTTC
CASSILAGGRSSYEQYF
>TRBJ2-1|-|TRBD1|TRBV7-9
TGTGCCAGCAGCTTACCGACAGGGGGCGCAGATAATGAGCAGTTCTTC
CASSLPTGGADNEQFF
>TRBJ1-2|-|-|TRBV6-6
TGTGCCAGCAGTTACTCACGCATGGATCCCTATGGCTACACCTTC
CASSYSRMDPYGYTF
>TRBJ1-2|-|-|TRBV4-3
TGCGCCAGCAGCCAAGGGGCGGGGGGACCTAACTATGGCTACACCTTC
CASSQGAGGPNYGYTF
>TRBJ2-5|-|TRBD1|TRBV5-3
TGTGCCAGCAGACACGGACAGGGGGCGTGGGAGACCCAGTACTTC
CASRHGQGAWETQYF
>TRBJ2-3|-|TRBD1|TRBV7-3
TGTGCCAGCAGCTTATGGACAGGGGGAGGCACAGATACGCAGTATTTT
CASSLWTGGGTDTQYF
>TRBJ2-7|-|-|TRBV7-2
TGTGCCAGCATGGACAGCTCCTACGAGCAGTACTTC
CASMDSSYEQYF
>TRBJ1-5|-|-|TRBV11-2
TGTGCCAGCAGCTTATACTCGAATGTCTTTGGCAATCAGCCCCAGCATTTT
CASSLYSNVFGNQPQHF
>TRBJ1-6|-|-|TRBV21-1
TGTGCCAGCACGGGCAGGGGAGACTCACCCCTCCACTTT
CASTGRGDSPLHF
>TRBJ2-7|-|-|TRBV7-2
TGTGCCAGCAACCTCGGGACTTTCTACGAGCAGTACTTC
CASNLGTFYEQYF
>TRBJ1-1|-|-|TRBV27
TGTGCCAGCAGCTCCGATCATGGGGGGCCGGGTGAAGCTTTCTTT
CASSSDHGGPGEAFF